The 26 T cell receptor beta chains reported below all come from one sample, sequenced in a study of blood T cells in healthy people across ages. A second PCR, run for roughly 7 to 12 cycles, used a sample-barcoded 5' primer plus a J-beta primer mix. TCRdb ran MiXCR on the 5' RACE reads and lists one entry per CDR3 protein. The data show about 780,000 distinct CDR3 sequences, around two thirds seen once. The sequencing input was blood. The source of these receptors is a man aged 25 to 40 in good health.

The chain recombines TRBV9 with TRBJ2-3, with 9 nucleotides matching TRBD2. Trimming at V came to 0 bases and at J to 2 bases, leaving 10 bases not matched to a gene. The germline CDR1 and CDR2 sequences are SGDLS and YYNGEE. CDR3 size: 18 residues. CDR3 sequence reads: CASSVAQRGANPTDTQYF. The DNA for the CDR3 is TGTGCCAGCAGCGTAGCCCAGCGGGGGGCGAACCCCACAGATACGCAGTATTTT.

The V gene is TRBV7-2, the J gene TRBJ2-1; 8 positions agree with TRBD1. The CDR3 totals 16 residues. Germline lookup yields CDR1 SGHTA and CDR2 FQGNSA. The V and J ends lost 3 bases and 5 bases, in that order; junction bases with no gene match: 9. CDR3 sequence reads: CASSLVRDRPNNEQFF. CDR3 DNA: TGTGCCAGCAGCTTGGTGCGGGACAGGCCTAACAATGAGCAGTTCTTC.

The chain couples TRBV6-1 to TRBJ1-2, with no clear D. Germline lookup yields CDR1 MNHNS and CDR2 SASEGT. This CDR3 comprises 13 residues. Trimming took 4 bases from V and 5 from J, leaving 11 bases between them. In DNA, the CDR3 is TGTGCCAGCAGTGGAAATTCAGAGTATGGCTACACCTTC. Translated: CASSGNSEYGYTF.

The DNA of the CDR3 is TGCGCCAGCAGCGGGGGCAGCTCCTATAATTCACCCCTCCACTTT. It translates to CASSGGSSYNSPLHF. The rearrangement links TRBV4-3 to TRBJ1-6; possibly TRBD1 for D (6 bases). This CDR3 has 15 residues. CDR1 and CDR2 (germline): LGHNA, YSLEER. Trimming cost V 5 bases and J 0 bases, with 8 bases left between them.

The chain combines TRBV5-1 with TRBJ2-7, with 8 bases lining up with TRBD1. The CDR3 runs 13 residues. V dropped 6 bases and J dropped 6; count of bases not matched to a gene: 8. Germline V gene data show CDR1 as SGHRS and CDR2 as YFSETQ. The CDR3 sequence: CASKIGQGGEQYF. CDR3 DNA sequence: TGCGCCAGCAAGATCGGACAGGGAGGCGAGCAGTACTTC.

The chain recombines TRBV4-3 with TRBJ2-2; TRBD2 might be the D (6 bases). V was cut by 2 bases and J by 6 bases, with 16 bases left in between. The germline CDR1 and CDR2 sequences are LGHNA and YSLEER. The CDR3 contains 16 residues. For the CDR3, the DNA is TGCGCCAGCAGCCAAAAAGTAGCGGAAGGGTCCGGGGAGCTGTTTTTT. It yields the protein CASSQKVAEGSGELFF.

The rearrangement links TRBV4-3 to TRBJ2-1; D remains unclear. The J call may be incorrect, as the DNA end agrees better with TRBJ2-7. The CDR3 extends over 17 amino acids. The germline V gene has CDR1 LGHNA and CDR2 YSLEER. The CDR3: CASSQELGFSSYNEQYF. As DNA, the CDR3 is TGCGCCAGCAGCCAAGAGCTGGGCTTTAGCTCCTACAATGAGCAGTACTTC.

This chain links TRBV6-5 with TRBJ2-5; TRBD1 aligns across 7 bases. This CDR3 contains 16 residues. Germline trimming cut 2 bases from V and 3 bases from J; bases unmatched to any gene: 9. CDR1 and CDR2 (germline): MNHEY, SVGAGI. The chain's CDR3 is CASSYDGGQVKETQYF. In DNA, the CDR3 is TGTGCCAGCAGTTACGACGGCGGACAGGTGAAAGAGACCCAGTACTTC.

The chain combines TRBV21-1 with TRBJ2-7; the table's D call of TRBD1 was not tested on the DNA. TRBV21-1 is reported as a pseudogene. The CDR3 extends over 16 amino acids. The CDR3 DNA reads TGTGCCAGCAGCACCCAGACAGTGCGCTACTTCTACGAGCAGTACTTC. This translates into CASSTQTVRYFYEQYF.

This clonotype was observed a single time. This rearrangement joins TRBV2 to TRBJ2-3; D is possibly TRBD2 (6 bases). V lost 8 bases and J 2 bases, leaving 11 bases between the germline ends. Germline V lookup: CDR1 SNHLY, CDR2 FYNNEI. The CDR3 totals 13 residues. CDR3 bases: TGTGCCAGCCGGGACTCGGACACAGATACGCAGTATTTT. This translates into CASRDSDTDTQYF.

This rearrangement joins TRBV28 to TRBJ2-4, with a tentative D call TRBD2 (5 bases). The germline CDR1 and CDR2 sequences are MDHEN and SYDVKM. The V end lost 6 bases, the J end lost 1 base, and 13 bases lay between the germline ends. The CDR3 is made up of 15 amino acids. The chain's CDR3 is CASSPPTGAKNIQYF. The DNA of the CDR3 is TGTGCCAGCAGCCCTCCGACGGGGGCCAAAAACATTCAGTACTTC.

The V call is TRBV6-2 or TRBV6-3, the J call TRBJ2-7, with a possible D match to TRBD2 (6 bases). Trimming took off 2 bases at V and 2 bases at J, with 13 bases between the two ends. Germline lookup yields CDR1 MNHEY and CDR2 SVGEGT. There are 15 residues in the CDR3. CDR3 sequence: CASSYGVTRTYEQYF. In nucleotides, the CDR3 is TGTGCCAGCAGTTACGGTGTGACTAGAACCTACGAGCAGTACTTC.

There are a few counts of this clonotype. The chain links TRBV12-3 or TRBV12-4 to TRBJ2-5; 13 bases are a match to TRBD2. The CDR3 is made up of 16 amino acids. J lost 4 bases, V lost 5 bases, and 7 bases had no gene match. The CDR3 bases are TGTGCCAGCAGTCTCGGGACTAGCGGGGTTGGAGAGACCCAGTACTTC. Its translation: CASSLGTSGVGETQYF.

This rearrangement joins TRBV7-9 to TRBJ1-2; D is unclear. The germline V and J ends were trimmed by 1 base and 7 bases, with 10 bases remaining between them. CDR3 length: 13 amino acids. The germline V gene encodes CDR1 SEHNR and CDR2 FQNEAQ (reference sequence). The CDR3 sequence: CASSLDSGAGYTF. The DNA for the CDR3 is TGTGCCAGCAGCTTAGACTCTGGAGCTGGCTACACCTTC.

The chain uses TRBV20-1 and TRBJ2-1; 8 nucleotides agree with TRBD2. With 1 base clipped from V and 8 bases from J, the junction kept 7 bases outside the gene matches. CDR1 is DFQATT and CDR2 is SNEGSKA in the germline V gene (reference sequence). The CDR3 is made up of 14 amino acids. CDR3: CSARVAGGAYEQFF. In DNA form, the CDR3 reads TGCAGTGCTAGAGTCGCCGGGGGGGCCTATGAGCAGTTCTTC.

J is TRBJ1-1 and V is TRBV12-3 or TRBV12-4, with no clear D. Trimming shortened V by 1 base and J by 1 base, and 7 bases separated the two germline ends. The length of the CDR3 is 14 residues. The CDR3, as DNA: TGTGCCAGCAGTTTAGGTCGGACGAACACTGAAGCTTTCTTT. As protein: CASSLGRTNTEAFF.

The chain recombines TRBV13 with TRBJ2-4; 10 nucleotides agree with TRBD2. The end of the DNA aligns better with TRBJ2-7, so the J call may be wrong. CDR1 PRHDT and CDR2 FYEKMQ come from the germline V gene (reference sequence). The CDR3 runs to 16 residues. CDR3 in amino acids: CASSIVVAGGTYEQYF. In DNA, the CDR3 is TGTGCCAGCAGCATAGTAGTAGCGGGGGGCACCTACGAGCAGTACTTC.

This clonotype was counted ten times or more. CDR3 amino acids: CSASGGDVYNEQFF. As DNA, the CDR3 is TGCAGTGCTAGTGGGGGGGATGTCTACAATGAGCAGTTCTTC. The chain employs TRBV20-1 and TRBJ2-1, with 7 positions matching TRBD2. Unmatched junction bases numbered 5, after V lost 3 bases and J lost 3 bases. CDR1 is DFQATT and CDR2 is SNEGSKA in the germline V gene (reference sequence). This CDR3 contains 14 residues.

V is TRBV10-3 and J is TRBJ2-3; weak D call: TRBD2 (5 bases). This CDR3 region has 15 residues. V was clipped by 3 bases and J by 2 bases, with 12 bases between them. Germline V gene sequence: CDR1 ENHRY, CDR2 SYGVKD. The CDR3 nucleotides read TGTGCCATCAGTGACCTCAACGGGAACACAGATACGCAGTATTTT. Amino acids: CAISDLNGNTDTQYF.

V and J are TRBV6-5 and TRBJ1-6; TRBD1 aligns across 11 bases. The germline V gene has CDR1 MNHEY and CDR2 SVGAGI. The trim removed 0 bases at V and 8 bases at J, leaving 3 bases unmatched. The CDR3 has 16 amino acids. CDR3 residues: CASSYSPGQGDSPLHF. CDR3 sequence (DNA): TGTGCCAGCAGTTACTCCCCGGGACAGGGGGATTCACCCCTCCACTTT.

This chain uses TRBV21-1 with TRBJ1-1. TRBV21-1 is assigned pseudogene status. This CDR3 is 14 amino acids long. Written as DNA, the CDR3 is TGTGCCAGCAGCAAAGCTCCCAAGAACACTGAAGCTTTCTTT. Amino acids: CASSKAPKNTEAFF.

This chain uses TRBV5-6 with TRBJ1-2; D call uncertain. Germline values: CDR1 SGHDT, CDR2 YYEEEE. With 1 base removed from V and 3 bases from J, the gap between germline ends came to 10 bases. This CDR3 has 14 amino acids. Written as DNA, the CDR3 is TGTGCCAGCAGCTTGCGCGACGCCGACTATGGCTACACCTTC. This translates into CASSLRDADYGYTF.

The sample holds a few counts of this clonotype. This chain joins TRBV4-3 and TRBJ2-7; a weak D match, TRBD1 (5 bases). CDR3 length: 13 amino acids. The germline gives CDR1 LGHNA, CDR2 YSLEER. V dropped 1 base and J dropped 6 bases, with 10 bases sitting between them. The CDR3 loop reads CASSQVAGSEQYF. In DNA form, the CDR3 reads TGCGCCAGCAGCCAAGTGGCAGGGTCCGAGCAGTACTTC.

The table lists this clonotype with a count of one. This chain connects TRBV3-1 to TRBJ2-1; D gene unclear. Trimming stripped 1 base from V and 2 bases from J, with 9 bases between. This CDR3 contains 15 residues. Per the germline V gene, CDR1 is LGHDT and CDR2 is YNNKEL (reference sequence). The CDR3 DNA reads TGTGCCAGCAGCCAAGCTCTAGGGACCTACAATGAGCAGTTCTTC. Encoded protein: CASSQALGTYNEQFF.

This clonotype was counted a few times. V usage is TRBV12-3 or TRBV12-4 and J usage is TRBJ2-1; D possibly corresponds to TRBD2 (7 bases). The CDR3 consists of 16 residues. V was clipped by 6 bases and J by 1 base, with 16 bases between them. CDR3 sequence: CASSKRGGGSYNEQFF. CDR3 in DNA: TGTGCCAGCAGCAAGAGGGGGGGCGGGTCCTACAATGAGCAGTTCTTC.

The chain combines TRBV7-2 with TRBJ1-1, with D hard to call. Germline CDR1 is SGHTA and CDR2 is FQGNSA. CDR3 size: 13 residues. The V gene lost 5 bases and the J gene lost 6 bases, with 13 bases spanning the gap. Here the CDR3 DNA reads TGTGCCAGCAGCCCCGAGTACGACGCTGAAGCTTTCTTT. Its protein is CASSPEYDAEAFF. Using reference TRBV7-2 and TRBJ1-1 for the parts outside the CDR3, the full variable domain is GAGVSQSPSNKVTEKGKDVELRCDPISGHTALYWYRQSLGQGLEFLIYFQGNSAPDKSGLPSDRFSAERTGGSVSTLTIQRTQQEDSAVYLCASSPEYDAEAFFGQGTRLTVV.